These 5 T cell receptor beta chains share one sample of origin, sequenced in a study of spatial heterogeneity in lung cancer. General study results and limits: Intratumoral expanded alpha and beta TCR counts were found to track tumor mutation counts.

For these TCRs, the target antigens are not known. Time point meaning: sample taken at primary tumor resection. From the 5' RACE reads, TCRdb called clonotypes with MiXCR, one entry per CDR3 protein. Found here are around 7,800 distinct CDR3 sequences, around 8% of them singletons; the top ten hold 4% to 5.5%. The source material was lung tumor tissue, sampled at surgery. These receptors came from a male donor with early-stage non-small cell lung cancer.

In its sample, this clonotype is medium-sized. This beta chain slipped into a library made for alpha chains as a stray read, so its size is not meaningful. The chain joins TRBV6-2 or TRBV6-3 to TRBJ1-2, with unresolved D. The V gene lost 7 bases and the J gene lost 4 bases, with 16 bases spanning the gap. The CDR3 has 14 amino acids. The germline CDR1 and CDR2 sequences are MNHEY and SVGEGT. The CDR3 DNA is TGTGCCAGCATCCCGCAGAGCCGGATCTATGGCTACACCTTC. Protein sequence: CASIPQSRIYGYTF.

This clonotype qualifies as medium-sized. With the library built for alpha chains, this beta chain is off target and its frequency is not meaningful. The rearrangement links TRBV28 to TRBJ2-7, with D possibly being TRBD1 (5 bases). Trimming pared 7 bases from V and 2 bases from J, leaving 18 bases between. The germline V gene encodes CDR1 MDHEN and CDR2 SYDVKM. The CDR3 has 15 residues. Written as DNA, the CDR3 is TGTGCCAGCACTCCTGGGGCAGTCCGTACCTACGAGCAGTACTTC. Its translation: CASTPGAVRTYEQYF.

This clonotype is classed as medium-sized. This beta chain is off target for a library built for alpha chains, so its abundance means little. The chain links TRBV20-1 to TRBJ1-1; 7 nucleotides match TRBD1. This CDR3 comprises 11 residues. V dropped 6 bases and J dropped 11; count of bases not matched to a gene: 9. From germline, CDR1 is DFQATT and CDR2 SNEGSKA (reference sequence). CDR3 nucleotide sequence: TGCAGTGCCGCCCGACAGGGTGTGGCTTTCTTT. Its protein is CSAARQGVAFF.

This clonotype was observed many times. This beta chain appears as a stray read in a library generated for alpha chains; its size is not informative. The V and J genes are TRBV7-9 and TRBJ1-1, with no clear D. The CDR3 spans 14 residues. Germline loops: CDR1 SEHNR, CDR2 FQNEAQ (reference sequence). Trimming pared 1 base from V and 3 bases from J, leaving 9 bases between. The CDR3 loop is CASSLEAGYTEAFF. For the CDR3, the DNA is TGTGCCAGCAGCTTAGAGGCCGGGTACACTGAAGCTTTCTTT.

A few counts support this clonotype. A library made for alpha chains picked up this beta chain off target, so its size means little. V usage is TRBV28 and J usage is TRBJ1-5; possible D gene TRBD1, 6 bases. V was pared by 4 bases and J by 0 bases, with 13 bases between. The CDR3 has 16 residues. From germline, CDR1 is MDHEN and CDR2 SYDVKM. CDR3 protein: CASSSDRTHSNQPQHF. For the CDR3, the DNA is TGTGCCAGCAGTTCAGACAGGACCCATAGCAATCAGCCCCAGCATTTT. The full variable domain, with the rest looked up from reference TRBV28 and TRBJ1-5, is DVKVTQSSRYLVKRTGEKVFLECVQDMDHENMFWYRQDPGLGLRLIYFSYDVKMKEKGDIPEGYSVSREKKERFSLILESASTNQTSMYLCASSSDRTHSNQPQHFGDGTRLSIL.